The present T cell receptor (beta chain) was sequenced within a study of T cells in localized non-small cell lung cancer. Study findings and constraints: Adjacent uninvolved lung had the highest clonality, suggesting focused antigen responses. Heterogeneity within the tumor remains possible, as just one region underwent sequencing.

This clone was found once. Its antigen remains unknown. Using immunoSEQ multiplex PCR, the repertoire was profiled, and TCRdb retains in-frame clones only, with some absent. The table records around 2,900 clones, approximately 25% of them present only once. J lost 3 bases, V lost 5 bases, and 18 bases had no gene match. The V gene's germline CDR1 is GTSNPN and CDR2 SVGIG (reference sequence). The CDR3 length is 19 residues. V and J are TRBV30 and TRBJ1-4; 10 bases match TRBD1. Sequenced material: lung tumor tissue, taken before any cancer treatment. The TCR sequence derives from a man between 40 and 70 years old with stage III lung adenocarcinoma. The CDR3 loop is CAWSKTPGQGTPANEKLFF. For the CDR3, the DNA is TGTGCCTGGTCCAAGACTCCGGGACAGGGGACACCGGCTAATGAAAAACTGTTTTTT.